This T cell receptor (beta chain) is drawn from a study of shared clonotypes between healthy human individuals. Study-wide background: Per-donor plates numbered three CD4 naive, three CD4 memory, two CD8 naive and one CD8 memory.

Study-level results: Generally, naive subsets (rather than memory subsets) showed larger estimated richness.

About this clone: The antigen is undetermined.

CD45RO-negative CD8 cells positively selected for CCR7 made up the naive population, which excluded terminally differentiated effector memory CD45RA+ cells. Germline V gene lookup returns CDR1 MNHNY and CDR2 SVGAGI (reference sequence). Losses at the gene ends were 6 bases for V and 7 bases for J; bases not matched to a gene: 12. This CDR3 contains 16 residues. The assay was immunoSEQ multiplex PCR, and TCRdb's table has in-frame clones only and misses some. The data show just over 2,000,000 clones, approximately 94% seen once. This clonotype originated in a man aged 18 to 29 in good health. Sequenced input: naive CD8+ T cells sorted from blood. The rearrangement links TRBV6-6 to TRBJ2-2; TRBD2 aligns across 9 bases. CDR3 amino acids: CASRISGSRSGGELFF. CDR3 nucleotides: TGTGCCAGCAGGATTAGCGGGAGCCGCAGCGGCGGGGAGCTGTTTTTT.